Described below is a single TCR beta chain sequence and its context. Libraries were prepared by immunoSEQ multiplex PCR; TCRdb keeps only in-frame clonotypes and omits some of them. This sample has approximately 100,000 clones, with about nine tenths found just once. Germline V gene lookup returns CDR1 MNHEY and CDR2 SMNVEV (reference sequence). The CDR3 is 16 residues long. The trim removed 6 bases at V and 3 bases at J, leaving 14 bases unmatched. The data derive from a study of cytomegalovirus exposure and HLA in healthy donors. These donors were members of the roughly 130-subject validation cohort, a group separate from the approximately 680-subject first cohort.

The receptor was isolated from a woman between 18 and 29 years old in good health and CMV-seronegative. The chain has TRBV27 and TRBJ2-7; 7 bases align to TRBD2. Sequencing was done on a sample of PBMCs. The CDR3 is CASSTALGGSHYEQYF. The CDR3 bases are TGTGCCAGCAGCACCGCCCTAGGCGGGAGCCACTACGAGCAGTACTTC.